This entry lists 21 T cell receptor beta chains sequenced from one sample in a study of CD8 T cells in ankylosing spondylitis. Study outcomes and limitations: About 8 highly homologous variants made up a TCR beta motif, and this motif appeared characteristic of ankylosing spondylitis blood.

Their antigens are not known. TCRdb used MiXCR to reprocess the 5' RACE reads, holding one entry per CDR3 protein. The sample shows around 130,000 distinct CDR3 sequences, approximately 17% of them seen only once. The specimen sequenced was blood, either unsorted or a sorted T cell fraction (not recorded which). These receptors were obtained from a male donor with ankylosing spondylitis.

In this sample, this clonotype turned up a few times. This chain joins TRBV10-3 and TRBJ2-7; 7 bases match TRBD2. The V gene end was trimmed by 2 bases and the J gene end by 4 bases; junction bases not matched to a gene: 5. The CDR3 spans 14 residues. CDR1 is ENHRY, CDR2 SYGVKD, per germline. The CDR3 sequence: CAISEMGGGYEQYF. In DNA, the CDR3 is TGTGCCATCAGTGAGATGGGGGGGGGATACGAGCAGTACTTC.

This clonotype was detected only a few times. The chain is built from TRBV7-3 and TRBJ2-2, with 7 positions matching TRBD2. Losses at the gene ends were 3 bases for V and 7 bases for J; bases not matched to a gene: 2. The CDR3 runs to 13 residues. Germline V CDR1 and CDR2: SGHTA, FQGTGA. In DNA form, the CDR3 reads TGTGCCAGCAGCTTGACTAGCATCGGGGAGCTGTTTTTT. It yields the protein CASSLTSIGELFF. Full variable domain (missing parts from reference TRBV7-3 and TRBJ2-2): GAGVSQTPSNKVTEKGKYVELRCDPISGHTALYWYRQSLGQGPEFLIYFQGTGAADDSGLPNDRFFAVRPEGSVSTLKIQRTERGDSAVYLCASSLTSIGELFFGEGSRLTVL.

The CDR3 is CSAVLREGQRETGELFF. The CDR3 bases are TGCAGTGCTGTTTTGCGGGAGGGCCAGAGGGAGACCGGGGAGCTGTTTTTT. This chain connects TRBV20-1 to TRBJ2-2, with TRBD2 matching over 9 bases. The ends lost 5 bases at V and 5 bases at J; junction bases unmatched: 15. The germline V gene encodes CDR1 DFQATT and CDR2 SNEGSKA (reference sequence). This CDR3 is built from 17 residues.

This rearrangement joins TRBV27 to TRBJ2-7, with TRBD2 matching 8 bases. V trimming: 5 bases; J trimming: 3 bases; junction bases outside the gene matches: 9. CDR1 and CDR2 (germline): MNHEY, SMNVEV (reference sequence). The CDR3 totals 15 residues. The CDR3 protein is CASSITSGALYEQYF. The CDR3 DNA is TGTGCCAGCAGTATCACTAGCGGAGCCCTCTACGAGCAGTACTTC.

This clonotype was observed a handful of times. The genes are TRBV12-3 or TRBV12-4 and TRBJ2-7, with D possibly called TRBD1 or TRBD2 (7 bases each). V was clipped by 4 bases and J by 2 bases, with 15 bases between them. There are 15 residues in the CDR3. This CDR3 reads CASSWGDSGTYEQYF. CDR3 DNA sequence: TGTGCCAGCAGTTGGGGGGACAGCGGGACCTACGAGCAGTACTTC.

This clonotype was recorded a few times. V usage is TRBV19 and J usage is TRBJ1-1; 8 bases map to TRBD1. The CDR3 contains 15 residues. CDR1 is LNHDA, CDR2 SQIVND, per germline (reference sequence). Trimming at V came to 5 bases and at J to 0 bases, leaving 5 bases not matched to a gene. The chain's CDR3 is CASSVWTGLNTEAFF. The CDR3 nucleotides are TGTGCCAGTAGTGTGTGGACAGGGCTGAACACTGAAGCTTTCTTT.

This clonotype was seen only a few times. The CDR3 coding sequence is TGTGCCAGCTCCTCGGGGAGGGGGCGTAGACAAGCTTTCTTT. Translation gives CASSSGRGRRQAFF. J is TRBJ1-1 and V is TRBV25-1; the match to TRBD1 covers 7 bases. V was clipped by 8 bases and J by 9 bases; unmatched bases: 15. CDR1 and CDR2 from the germline V gene are MGHDK and SYGVNS. The CDR3 contains 14 residues.

The count of this clonotype is one. V gene TRBV18 combines with J gene TRBJ2-2, with TRBD2 as a possible D gene (6 bases). Germline CDR1 KGHSH, CDR2 LQKENI. The ends were cut back, 3 bases at V and 7 bases at J, with 15 bases in the middle. The CDR3 has 15 amino acids. The CDR3, as DNA: TGTGCCAGCTCACCCGCGGCAGGGAGGTTCGGGGAGCTGTTTTTT. Protein: CASSPAAGRFGELFF.

The chain combines TRBV20-1 with TRBJ2-2; possible D gene TRBD2, 6 bases. Germline V CDR1 and CDR2: DFQATT, SNEGSKA (reference sequence). CDR3 length equals 16 residues. Between the trimmed V and J ends, which lost 3 bases and 2 bases, there was a span of 16 bases. Here the CDR3 DNA reads TGCAGTGCTAGGATCGGCGGGGCCTTTAACACCGGGGAGCTGTTTTTT. Translating it yields CSARIGGAFNTGELFF.

The chain combines TRBV20-1 with TRBJ2-1, with 14 bases lining up with TRBD2. With 6 bases clipped from V and 6 bases from J, the junction kept 7 bases outside the gene matches. The germline gives CDR1 DFQATT, CDR2 SNEGSKA (reference sequence). The CDR3 is 15 residues long. The CDR3 coding sequence is TGCAGTGCCGGGACTAGCGGGAGCCTTCTCAATGAGCAGTTCTTC. This translates into CSAGTSGSLLNEQFF.

The J gene is TRBJ2-1, the V gene TRBV27; 11 nucleotides align to TRBD1. Germline V gene data show CDR1 as MNHEY and CDR2 as SMNVEV (reference sequence). The CDR3 extends over 15 amino acids. V shed 2 bases and J 7 bases; nucleotides not matched to a gene: 4. The CDR3: CASSLNGQGANEQFF. CDR3 coding DNA: TGTGCCAGCAGTTTAAACGGACAGGGGGCGAATGAGCAGTTCTTC.

This clonotype was counted a few times. V gene TRBV11-3 combines with J gene TRBJ2-3; D is perhaps TRBD2 (5 bases). There are 16 residues in the CDR3. From germline, CDR1 is SGHNT and CDR2 YENEEA. Trimming shortened V by 0 bases and J by 0 bases, and 10 bases separated the two germline ends. Here the CDR3 DNA reads TGTGCCAGCAGCTTAGAGGTGGGAGTTAGCACAGATACGCAGTATTTT. It codes for CASSLEVGVSTDTQYF.

V usage is TRBV28 and J usage is TRBJ1-1, with TRBD1 as a possible D gene (6 bases). V lost 2 bases to trimming and J lost 7 bases, with 11 bases between them. CDR3 length: 13 residues. Germline V gene data show CDR1 as MDHEN and CDR2 as SYDVKM. In nucleotides, the CDR3 is TGTGCCAGCAGTTTAAACAGGGCGGTTGAAGCTTTCTTT. It encodes CASSLNRAVEAFF.

The chain combines TRBV18 with TRBJ1-5; D perhaps matches TRBD1 (5 bases). V was cut by 3 bases and J by 2 bases, with 11 bases left in between. The germline V gene has CDR1 KGHSH and CDR2 LQKENI. CDR3 length: 15 amino acids. The CDR3 region is CASSPVEGGNQPQHF. Written as DNA, the CDR3 is TGTGCCAGCTCACCTGTGGAAGGGGGCAATCAGCCCCAGCATTTT. The whole variable domain, filled in from reference TRBV18 and TRBJ1-5, reads NAGVMQNPRHLVRRRGQEARLRCSPMKGHSHVYWYRQLPEEGLKFMVYLQKENIIDESGMPKERFSAEFPKEGPSILRIQQVVRGDSAAYFCASSPVEGGNQPQHFGDGTRLSIL.

This clonotype is a singleton in its sample. This sequence joins TRBV20-1 and TRBJ2-1, with D unclear. Germline values: CDR1 DFQATT, CDR2 SNEGSKA (reference sequence). This CDR3 has 13 amino acids. V lost 2 bases, J lost 3 bases, and 8 bases lay in between. The CDR3 loop is CSARTGGYNEQFF. The CDR3 coding sequence is TGCAGTGCTAGAACGGGCGGCTACAATGAGCAGTTCTTC.

This clonotype was seen a handful of times. The gene calls are TRBV11-1 and TRBJ2-1, with 12 bases identical to TRBD2. V dropped 0 bases and J dropped 9; count of bases not matched to a gene: 15. Per the germline V gene, CDR1 is SGHAT and CDR2 is FQDESV (reference sequence). The CDR3 extends over 19 amino acids. CDR3 amino acids: CASSLAVVHRTSGDSEQFF. The CDR3 coding sequence is TGTGCCAGCAGCTTAGCAGTCGTCCACCGGACTAGCGGGGATAGTGAGCAGTTCTTC.

This clonotype was counted between two and nine times. DNA of the CDR3: TGTGCCAGCAGCACTTTAGCGGAGTCGAACACCGGGGAGCTGTTTTTT. Its protein is CASSTLAESNTGELFF. This chain connects TRBV9 to TRBJ2-2; weak D call: TRBD2 (6 bases). Trimming left V 4 bases short and J 0 bases short, with 13 bases between. The CDR3 is 16 residues long. The germline V gene encodes CDR1 SGDLS and CDR2 YYNGEE.

This clonotype was detected many times. The rearrangement uses TRBV7-8 and TRBJ2-1, with D perhaps TRBD2 (5 bases). Germline lookup yields CDR1 SGHVS and CDR2 FQNEAQ. The CDR3 has 17 amino acids. V lost 6 bases to trimming and J lost 7 bases, with 25 bases between them. This CDR3 is CASRQAVLETFSNEQFF. DNA of the CDR3: TGTGCCAGCAGGCAAGCGGTTCTAGAGACATTTAGTAATGAGCAGTTCTTC.

CDR3 residues: CASSQPGPLDSNEKLFF. CDR3 nucleotides: TGCGCCAGCAGCCAACCGGGCCCCTTAGACAGTAATGAAAAACTGTTTTTT. The rearrangement joins TRBV4-3 to TRBJ1-4; possible D gene TRBD1, 5 bases. The CDR3 length is 17 residues. Germline lookup yields CDR1 LGHNA and CDR2 YSLEER. Trimming removed 2 bases from V and 4 bases from J, with 17 bases in between.

The genes are TRBV7-2 and TRBJ1-3; maybe TRBD1 (6 bases). This CDR3 comprises 17 residues. V lost 3 bases to trimming and J lost 1 base, with 16 bases between them. CDR1 and CDR2 from the germline V gene are SGHTA and FQGNSA. CDR3 amino acids: CASSFPRGGRSGNTIYF. The CDR3 region has the DNA TGTGCCAGCAGCTTTCCCAGAGGGGGGCGTTCTGGAAACACCATATATTTT.

This clonotype was seen at least ten times. This rearrangement joins TRBV29-1 to TRBJ2-2, with D unresolved. The V and J ends lost 0 bases and 0 bases respectively, with 5 bases between them. This CDR3 comprises 14 residues. The germline V gene encodes CDR1 SQVTM and CDR2 ANQGSEA. CDR3 amino acids: CSVEDNPNTGELFF. The CDR3 DNA follows: TGCAGCGTTGAAGACAATCCGAACACCGGGGAGCTGTTTTTT.